The 4 T cell receptor beta chains given below trace back to one sample, sequenced in a study of PD-L1 blockade in urothelial cancer. Time point specified: pretreatment peripheral blood. Libraries were prepared by immunoSEQ multiplex PCR; TCRdb keeps only in-frame clonotypes and omits some of them. Of 55,000 to 85,000 clones listed, 84% were seen once; the top ten hold 9.2%. The sample was PBMCs, taken around atezolizumab (anti-PD-L1) treatment. All receptors come from a woman in her 70s with urothelial cancer.

The chain has TRBV10-3 and TRBJ1-2, with D maybe TRBD1 (6 bases). Trimming pared 11 bases from V and 4 bases from J, leaving 17 bases between. The CDR3 covers 13 residues. CDR1 is ENHRY and CDR2 is SYGVKD in the germline V gene. The CDR3 nucleotides read TGTGCCTTATACTCCGGGACAATCTATGGCTACACCTTC. Residues: CALYSGTIYGYTF.

The chain is built from TRBV6-5 and TRBJ2-6, with D perhaps TRBD1 (5 bases). V lost 6 bases and J lost 0, with 9 bases in between. This CDR3 is 15 amino acids long. Germline lookup yields CDR1 MNHEY and CDR2 SVGAGI. The CDR3 reads CASRRQHSGANVLTF. Written as DNA, the CDR3 is TGTGCCAGCAGGAGACAGCACTCTGGGGCCAACGTCCTGACTTTC.

V gene TRBV4-3 combines with J gene TRBJ2-2; no clear D. V lost 7 bases and J lost 1, with 16 bases in between. Germline lookup yields CDR1 LGHNA and CDR2 YSLEER. This CDR3 is 16 amino acids long. CDR3 coding DNA: TGCGCCAGCAAACGATTTACCTCCGGGAACACCGGGGAGCTGTTTTTT. It yields the protein CASKRFTSGNTGELFF.

The chain has TRBV19 and TRBJ2-7; 7 bases align to TRBD1. This CDR3 is 16 amino acids long. Germline V CDR1 and CDR2: LNHDA, SQIVND (reference sequence). The ends lost 5 bases at V and 0 bases at J; junction bases unmatched: 10. DNA for the CDR3: TGTGCCAGTAGTCGGGACCGGGACAGACCCTCCTACGAGCAGTACTTC. Encoded protein: CASSRDRDRPSYEQYF.